These T cell receptor beta chains were read from a single sample in a study of T cell changes during pregnancy in multiple sclerosis. Clones were sequenced by immunoSEQ multiplex PCR, and TCRdb holds only the in-frame ones, with some missing. The data hold about 38,000 clones, with approximately 94% observed a single time. The sequenced sample was CD4+ T cells from peripheral blood mononuclear cells, obtained in the second trimester of pregnancy. The receptor set was obtained from a female donor with multiple sclerosis, enrolled in a pregnancy study. Both conserved end residues are part of each CDR3. Fields, in order: J gene, clone size, V gene, D gene, CDR3 DNA, CDR3 protein. The D gene is left open where the match is weak. Rows may omit the clone size; those that give it use once, few, many or a size class.

>TRBJ2-2|NA|TRBV7-8|NA
TGTGCCAGCAGCCCTCAAGACAGAAACACCGGGGAGCTGTTTTTT
CASSPQDRNTGELFF
>TRBJ2-5|once|TRBV9|TRBD2
TGTGCCAGCAGCGTACAATCATTTACTAGCGGGATTGAAGAGACCCAGTACTTC
CASSVQSFTSGIEETQYF
>TRBJ2-1|NA|TRBV7-6|TRBD2
TGTGCCAGCAGCTTAGCGTTTGGTAGCGGGCTTTCCTACAATGAGCAGTTCTTC
CASSLAFGSGLSYNEQFF
>TRBJ2-1|NA|TRBV4-3|NA
TGCGCCAGCAGCCAAGGGACCTCTGCGGGGTCCTACAATGAGCAGTTCTTC
CASSQGTSAGSYNEQFF
>TRBJ2-7|NA|TRBV5-1|NA
TGCGCCAGCAGCTTGGTCGGGTTACCCTACGAGCAGTACTTC
CASSLVGLPYEQYF
>TRBJ1-1|NA|TRBV18|NA
TGTGCCAGCTCACGGACAGCGGACACTGAAGCTTTCTTT
CASSRTADTEAFF
>TRBJ1-5|NA|TRBV4-3|NA
TGCGCCAGCAGCCAAGGCGGTGGATTTGATCAGCCCCAGCATTTT
CASSQGGGFDQPQHF
>TRBJ2-7|NA|TRBV6-5|TRBD2
TGTGCCAGCAGTTACTCGCTAGCGGGAGGATACGAGCAGTACTTC
CASSYSLAGGYEQYF
>TRBJ2-3|NA|TRBV29-1|TRBD2
TGCAGCGTTGACCCCGGCGGATCAACCATCACCCGAGGGCGGGGGTACAGCACAGATACGCAGTATTTT
CSVDPGGSTITRGRGYSTDTQYF
>TRBJ2-2|NA|TRBV19|TRBD2
TGTGCCACCACCCTACGGGGTAGCGGGGTCGGGGAGCTGTTTTTT
CATTLRGSGVGELFF
>TRBJ2-3|NA|TRBV6-1|NA
TGTGCCAGCTCAGTGGAGCTTACCTGCACAGATACGCAGTATTTT
CASSVELTCTDTQYF
>TRBJ2-3|NA|TRBV7-3|TRBD2
TGTGCCAGCAGCTTGGGACTAGCGGGTGGCACAGATACGCAGTATTTT
CASSLGLAGGTDTQYF
>TRBJ1-5|once|TRBV10-3|NA
TGTGCCATCAGTGATGGACAAGGGGATCAGCCCCAGCATTTT
CAISDGQGDQPQHF
>TRBJ1-1|NA|TRBV6-5|NA
TGTGCCAGCAGTGGACAGCAAAGCATGAACACTGAAGCTTTCTTT
CASSGQQSMNTEAFF